The rows below give T cell receptor beta chains drawn from one sample of a study of persistence of HIV-infected CD4 T cells. Only in-frame clones appear in the TCRdb table, and some are missing; sequencing was by immunoSEQ multiplex PCR. This sample carries about 36,000 clones, 85% of them seen once, and the ten largest clones take 4.5% to 6%. These receptors' antigens are unknown. Specimen: cultured CD4+ T cells from PBMCs, collected from a patient who received antiretroviral therapy. These receptors were obtained from an adult with HIV. The donor label of this sample is uncertain. CDR3s include the opening cysteine and the closing phenylalanine or tryptophan. A D gene is named only where the DNA matches it firmly. Rows give clone size only sometimes, using once, few, many, or a class for an expanded clone.

TRBV28	NA	TRBJ2-7	once	TGTGCCAGCAGCGGGACCCCAACCTACGAGCAGTACTTC	CASSGTPTYEQYF
TRBV15	NA	TRBJ1-3	NA	TGTGCCACCAGCAGAGATCCGCGGGCAGGTGCTGGAAACACCATATATTTT	CATSRDPRAGAGNTIYF
TRBV28	TRBD1	TRBJ2-7	NA	TGTGCCAGCAGTTCCACCTCGACAGGGTTCGGCTACGAGCAGTACTTC	CASSSTSTGFGYEQYF
TRBV29-1	TRBD2	TRBJ2-2	NA	TGCAGCGTACGGGGACTAGGATTCACCGGGGAGCTGTTTTTT	CSVRGLGFTGELFF
TRBV5-1	TRBD1	TRBJ2-1	NA	TGCGCCAGCTCGGACAGGGGGCGCAATGAGCAGTTCTTC	CASSDRGRNEQFF
TRBV6-1	NA	TRBJ1-1	NA	TGTGCCAGCAGTGAACAGGGAGGGTACACTGAAGCTTTCTTT	CASSEQGGYTEAFF
TRBV28	NA	TRBJ1-1	NA	TGTGCCAGCAGGAGGGCCGGACAACTTGAAGCTTTCTTT	CASRRAGQLEAFF
TRBV9	NA	TRBJ1-6	NA	TGTGCCAGCAGCGTCGGCCGGGGGGCACCCCTCCACTTT	CASSVGRGAPLHF
TRBV6-5	TRBD2	TRBJ2-1	NA	TGTGCCAGCAGGGCCGGGGGGTACAATGAGCAGTTCTTC	CASRAGGYNEQFF
TRBV21-1	NA	TRBJ1-6	NA	TGTGCCAGCAGCAAAGCGGTAGGGACCTCACCCCTCCACTTT	CASSKAVGTSPLHF
TRBV5-1	TRBD2	TRBJ2-3	NA	TGCGCCAGCAGAGGCGGGGGGATAGGAGATACGCAGTATTTT	CASRGGGIGDTQYF
TRBV11-3	NA	TRBJ2-2	NA	TGTGCCAGCAGCTCTGGACAGACAAATACCGGGGAGCTGTTTTTT	CASSSGQTNTGELFF
TRBV9	NA	TRBJ2-2	NA	TGTGCCAGCAGCGTAGTGGGATCTCGGACGACTGGGGAGCTGTTTTTT	CASSVVGSRTTGELFF
TRBV7-6	NA	TRBJ2-2	NA	TGTGCCAGCAGCTTAGCGGGGGGATCGAACACCGGGGAGCTGTTTTTT	CASSLAGGSNTGELFF
TRBV3-1/TRBV3-2	TRBD1	TRBJ2-7	NA	TGTGCCAGCAGCCAAGGGAGACAGGGGAGAAAGCAGTACTTC	CASSQGRQGRKQYF
TRBV6-5	NA	TRBJ1-2	once	TGTGCCAGCAGTTACTCGCCAGGGAACTATGGCTACACCTTC	CASSYSPGNYGYTF
TRBV3-1/TRBV3-2	TRBD1	TRBJ1-6	once	TGTGCCAGCAGCCAATATGGGGACAGTAGTTCACCCCTCCACTTT	CASSQYGDSSSPLHF
TRBV15	TRBD1	TRBJ1-2	NA	TGTGCCACCAGCTTCGTGGACAGGAGACCAAACTATGGCTACACCTTC	CATSFVDRRPNYGYTF
TRBV9	NA	TRBJ1-3	NA	TGTGCCAGCAGCCCGACCTGGGGCTCTGGAAACACCATATATTTT	CASSPTWGSGNTIYF
TRBV2	NA	TRBJ1-2	NA	TGTGCCAGCAAAGGAGCCAGTGGGTATGGCTACACCTTC	CASKGASGYGYTF
TRBV30	TRBD2	TRBJ2-7	NA	TGTGCCTGGACCCAACGGGGACTACCTAACTACGAGCAGTACTTC	CAWTQRGLPNYEQYF
TRBV6-5	TRBD1	TRBJ2-7	NA	TGTGCCAGCAGTAAGGGGACAGCCGCCTACGAGCAGTACTTC	CASSKGTAAYEQYF
TRBV2	NA	TRBJ1-5	NA	TGTGCCAGCAGGCGAGATAGCAATCAGCCCCAGCATTTT	CASRRDSNQPQHF
TRBV12-5	NA	TRBJ2-1	NA	TGTGCTAGTGGTTTGGTAAGAACACATTACAATGAGCAGTTCTTC	CASGLVRTHYNEQFF
TRBV14	NA	TRBJ2-7	NA	TGTGCCAGCAGCCAAAACACTAGGAGCTCCTACGAGCAGTACTTC	CASSQNTRSSYEQYF
TRBV7-2	TRBD1	TRBJ1-5	NA	TGTGCCAGCAGCTTAAACAGGGGCAGCAATCAGCCCCAGCATTTT	CASSLNRGSNQPQHF
TRBV2	TRBD1	TRBJ2-3	NA	TGTGCCAGCAGCGGACAGGAGATAAGCACAGATACGCAGTATTTT	CASSGQEISTDTQYF
TRBV10-2	NA	TRBJ1-6	NA	TGCGCCAGCAGTGAGTCGGGTAGTTTCAAGGCCCTCCACTTT	CASSESGSFKALHF
TRBV5-1	NA	TRBJ2-2	NA	TGCGCCAGCAGCTTCCAGACTACCACCGGGGAGCTGTTTTTT	CASSFQTTTGELFF
TRBV28	NA	TRBJ2-3	NA	TGTGCCAGCAGCTACTCAGTCTCCAACACAGATACGCAGTATTTT	CASSYSVSNTDTQYF
TRBV15	NA	TRBJ1-3	NA	TGTGCCACCAGCAGAGATCCGGGAAACTCTGGAAACACCATATATTTT	CATSRDPGNSGNTIYF
TRBV2	TRBD2	TRBJ2-5	NA	TGTGCCAGCAGCCACTCTAGCGGGGAAGAGACCCAGTACTTC	CASSHSSGEETQYF
TRBV20-1	NA	TRBJ1-5	NA	TGCAGTGCTAGTGGGGGGCTCAATCAGCCCCAGCATTTT	CSASGGLNQPQHF
TRBV5-1	TRBD2	TRBJ2-3	NA	TGCGCCAGCAGCTTAGCGGGGGGCACAGATACGCAGTATTTT	CASSLAGGTDTQYF
TRBV3-1/TRBV3-2	NA	TRBJ1-2	NA	TGTGCCAGCAGCCGACTCAACCTACAGGGAAGCTATGGCTACACCTTC	CASSRLNLQGSYGYTF
TRBV2	TRBD1	TRBJ1-2	NA	TGTGCCAGCAATGGGGACAGGAACGGCTACACCTTC	CASNGDRNGYTF
TRBV28	TRBD2	TRBJ2-7	NA	TGTGCCAGCAGCTTCGCGGGGGGAGCCGAGCAGTACTTC	CASSFAGGAEQYF
TRBV2	TRBD1	TRBJ1-1	NA	TGTGCCAGCAGTTTATTTCCTCCGGGACAGGGCAGATTGAACACTGAAGCTTTCTTT	CASSLFPPGQGRLNTEAFF
TRBV6-5	NA	TRBJ1-1	NA	TGTGCCAGCAGCCGAACCGGGACAAACACTGAAGCTTTCTTT	CASSRTGTNTEAFF
TRBV18	TRBD1	TRBJ1-4	NA	TGTGCCAGCTCACCGTTGGGACAGGGAGAAAAACTGTTTTTT	CASSPLGQGEKLFF
TRBV6-6	NA	TRBJ2-7	NA	TGTGCCAGCACCCTAACTGGGGCGGGCGAGCAGTACTTC	CASTLTGAGEQYF
TRBV11-1	NA	TRBJ2-6	NA	TGTGCCAGCAGCCCCACAGGGCTTGGGGCCAACGTCCTGACTTTC	CASSPTGLGANVLTF
TRBV28	NA	TRBJ1-5	NA	TGTGCCACCAAGTCAGATCAGCCCCAGCATTTT	CATKSDQPQHF
TRBV6-5	TRBD1	TRBJ2-5	NA	TGTGCCAGCAGGACAGGGACGGAGACCCAGTACTTC	CASRTGTETQYF
TRBV3-1/TRBV3-2	TRBD1	TRBJ2-2	few	TGTGCCAGCAGCCAACCGCCCGGGACAGGCCCCCGGGGCGGGGAGCTGTTTTTT	CASSQPPGTGPRGGELFF
TRBV5-1	TRBD2	TRBJ2-7	NA	TGCGCCAGCGGGGACCCTTCGGGGGGGCGCTACGAGCAGTACTTC	CASGDPSGGRYEQYF
TRBV11-2	TRBD2	TRBJ2-3	NA	TGTGCCAGCAGTCTAGCGGGGGCGCGCACAGATACGCAGTATTTT	CASSLAGARTDTQYF
TRBV5-1	TRBD2	TRBJ2-2	NA	TGCGCCAGCAGCCCCTCTCCGGGGGGGCTAGTCGGGGAGCTGTTTTTT	CASSPSPGGLVGELFF
TRBV28	TRBD1	TRBJ1-2	NA	TGTGCCAGCAGCAAAGACAGGGGGCAAATTTATGGCTACACCTTC	CASSKDRGQIYGYTF
TRBV15	NA	TRBJ1-1	NA	TGTGCCACCAGCGGTAGGACAGCGATGAACACTGAAGCTTTCTTT	CATSGRTAMNTEAFF
TRBV5-6	NA	TRBJ1-2	once	TGTGCCAGCAGCTTGTTGCGTGGGGGCGGTGGAGTCTATGGCTACACCTTC	CASSLLRGGGGVYGYTF
TRBV19	NA	TRBJ1-6	NA	TGTGCCAGTAGTATAAGTCGAATAGGGAGTAATTCACCCCTCCACTTT	CASSISRIGSNSPLHF
TRBV5-1	NA	TRBJ1-2	medium-sized	TGCGCCAGCAGCTTGGAAGCAGGGCCCAACTATGGCTACACCTTC	CASSLEAGPNYGYTF
TRBV19	TRBD1	TRBJ1-5	NA	TGTGCCAGTAAATCCCGGGACAGGGGCGGGGGCAATCAGCCCCAGCATTTT	CASKSRDRGGGNQPQHF
TRBV29-1	NA	TRBJ2-7	few	TGCAGCGTTGGCCGATTTGCCAGTCCCTACGAGCAGTACTTC	CSVGRFASPYEQYF
TRBV5-1	NA	TRBJ1-5	NA	TGCGCCAGCAGCTTGGGCGCCAATCAGCCCCAGCATTTT	CASSLGANQPQHF
TRBV7-9	NA	TRBJ1-5	NA	TGTGCCAGCAGCTTAGGGGCAGGGACCAATCAGCCCCAGCATTTT	CASSLGAGTNQPQHF
TRBV5-1	TRBD1	TRBJ1-2	few	TGCGCCAGCAGCTTGGGGGACAGGGCATATGGCTACACCTTC	CASSLGDRAYGYTF